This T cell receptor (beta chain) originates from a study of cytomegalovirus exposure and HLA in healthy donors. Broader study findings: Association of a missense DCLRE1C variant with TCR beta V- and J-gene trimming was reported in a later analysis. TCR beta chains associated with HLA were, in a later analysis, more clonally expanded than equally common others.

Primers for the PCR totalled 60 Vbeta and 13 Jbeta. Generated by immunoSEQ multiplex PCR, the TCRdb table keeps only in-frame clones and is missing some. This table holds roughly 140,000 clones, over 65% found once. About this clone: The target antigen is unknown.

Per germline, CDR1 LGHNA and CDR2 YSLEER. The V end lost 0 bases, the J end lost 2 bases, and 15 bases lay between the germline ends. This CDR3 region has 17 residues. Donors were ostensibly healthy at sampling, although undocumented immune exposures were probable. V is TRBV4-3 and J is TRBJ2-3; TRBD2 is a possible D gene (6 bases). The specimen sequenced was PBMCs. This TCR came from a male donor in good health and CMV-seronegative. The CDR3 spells CASSQELTTSLTDTQYF. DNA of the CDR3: TGCGCCAGCAGCCAAGAGTTAACTACTAGCCTCACAGATACGCAGTATTTT.